These 28 T cell receptor beta chains were sequenced from one sample in a study of cytomegalovirus exposure and HLA in healthy donors. In the PCR, 60 Vbeta and 13 Jbeta primers were used. Repertoires were generated with immunoSEQ multiplex PCR, while TCRdb's copy carries only in-frame clones and drops some. The table records some 100,000 clones, roughly 77% of them present only once. Sequenced input: PBMCs. These receptors all stem from a woman in her forties or fifties in good health and CMV-seropositive.

The genes are TRBV29-1 and TRBJ2-7; TRBD1 matches at 8 bases. Germline CDR1 SQVTM, CDR2 ANQGSEA. After removal of 5 bases from V and 6 bases from J, the junction contained 12 bases not matched to a gene. The CDR3 is 14 amino acids. Here the CDR3 DNA reads TGCAGCGTTCTACCAACAGGGGGAAAAGGCGAGCAGTACTTC. Translation: CSVLPTGGKGEQYF.

The chain has TRBV6-5 and TRBJ1-2; 8 positions match TRBD1. The V and J ends lost 6 bases and 4 bases, in that order; junction bases with no gene match: 7. Germline assignment: CDR1 MNHEY and CDR2 SVGAGI. The CDR3 spans 14 residues. Here the CDR3 reads CASRDRGRLYGYTF. As DNA, the CDR3 is TGTGCCAGCAGAGACAGGGGACGTCTCTATGGCTACACCTTC.

This rearrangement joins TRBV6-5 to TRBJ1-2; D perhaps matches TRBD1 (5 bases). This CDR3 contains 14 residues. The V gene's germline CDR1 is MNHEY and CDR2 SVGAGI. Trimming shortened V by 5 bases and J by 12 bases, and 22 bases separated the two germline ends. CDR3 in amino acids: CASSPYRRADRHTF. For the CDR3, the DNA is TGTGCCAGCAGTCCTTACCGCAGGGCCGATCGGCACACCTTC.

The chain combines TRBV29-1 with TRBJ2-5; the match to TRBD1 covers 7 bases. This CDR3 comprises 12 residues. Looked up from germline, CDR1 is SQVTM and CDR2 is ANQGSEA. V dropped 7 bases and J dropped 1; count of bases not matched to a gene: 3. As DNA, the CDR3 is TGCAGCGCTGGGACAGTCCAAGAGACCCAGTACTTC. This sequence encodes CSAGTVQETQYF.

Only a few counts were recorded for this clone. This rearrangement joins TRBV7-8 to TRBJ1-1, with D maybe TRBD1 (5 bases). The CDR3 is 14 residues long. Germline CDR1 SGHVS, CDR2 FQNEAQ. The V end lost 1 base, the J end lost 0 bases, and 6 bases lay between the germline ends. The CDR3 DNA sequence: TGTGCCAGCAGCTTAGGGACAATGAACACTGAAGCTTTCTTT. It is translated as CASSLGTMNTEAFF. The full variable domain, with the rest looked up from reference TRBV7-8 and TRBJ1-1, is GAGVSQSPRYKVAKRGQDVALRCDPISGHVSLFWYQQALGQGPEFLTYFQNEAQLDKSGLPSDRFFAERPEGSVSTLKIQRTQQEDSAVYLCASSLGTMNTEAFFGQGTRLTVV.

This rearrangement joins TRBV28 to TRBJ2-7; 7 nucleotides agree with TRBD2. This CDR3 is built from 14 residues. Germline lookup yields CDR1 MDHEN and CDR2 SYDVKM. Losses at the gene ends were 7 bases for V and 4 bases for J; bases not matched to a gene: 10. CDR3: CASTRAGNQYEQYF. Written as DNA, the CDR3 is TGTGCCAGCACTCGAGCGGGAAACCAATACGAGCAGTACTTC. The full variable domain, completed using reference TRBV28 and TRBJ2-7, is DVKVTQSSRYLVKRTGEKVFLECVQDMDHENMFWYRQDPGLGLRLIYFSYDVKMKEKGDIPEGYSVSREKKERFSLILESASTNQTSMYLCASTRAGNQYEQYFGPGTRLTVT.

The rearrangement links TRBV7-3 to TRBJ2-3; 7 nucleotides match TRBD2. CDR3 length equals 17 residues. Per the germline V gene, CDR1 is SGHTA and CDR2 is FQGTGA. After removal of 0 bases from V and 0 bases from J, the junction contained 6 bases not matched to a gene. The CDR3 DNA sequence: TGTGCCAGCAGCTTAACCCCGGGGGGTCCTAGCACAGATACGCAGTATTTT. It specifies CASSLTPGGPSTDTQYF.

The rearrangement uses TRBV6-5 and TRBJ2-7; TRBD2 aligns across 10 bases. Germline V gene data show CDR1 as MNHEY and CDR2 as SVGAGI. CDR3 length: 14 residues. V dropped 6 bases and J dropped 3; count of bases not matched to a gene: 5. CDR3 nucleotides: TGTGCCAGCAGAGGGCTAGCGGGAGACTACGAGCAGTACTTC. Residues: CASRGLAGDYEQYF.

The chain is built from TRBV6-6 and TRBJ2-7, with D possibly being TRBD1 (6 bases). Germline assignment: CDR1 MNHNY and CDR2 SVGAGI (reference sequence). The V gene lost 5 bases and the J gene lost 4 bases, with 9 bases spanning the gap. The CDR3 consists of 12 residues. The CDR3, as DNA: TGTGCCAGCAGTAAGACAGGTTACGAGCAGTACTTC. Its translation is CASSKTGYEQYF.

V usage is TRBV6-1 and J usage is TRBJ2-7, with 8 bases fitting TRBD1. The CDR3 loop spans 15 amino acids. Unmatched junction bases numbered 6, after V lost 1 base and J lost 4 bases. The germline gives CDR1 MNHNS, CDR2 SASEGT. CDR3 sequence reads: CASSEEAGGSYEQYF. In nucleotides, the CDR3 is TGTGCCAGCAGTGAAGAGGCAGGGGGCTCTTACGAGCAGTACTTC.

The CDR3 sequence: CASSFGSGRQKYNEQFF. The CDR3 coding sequence is TGTGCCAGCAGTTTTGGGAGCGGGAGGCAGAAATACAATGAGCAGTTCTTC. This rearrangement joins TRBV27 to TRBJ2-1, with TRBD2 matching over 9 bases. CDR3 length: 17 residues. Germline loops: CDR1 MNHEY, CDR2 SMNVEV (reference sequence). Trimming took 3 bases from V and 4 from J; bases not matched to a gene: 10.

This clone showed up just a few times. The rearrangement joins TRBV7-8 to TRBJ2-7; 7 bases are shared with TRBD1. CDR1 and CDR2 (germline): SGHVS, FQNEAQ. The CDR3 contains 14 residues. Trimming removed 5 bases from V and 3 bases from J; junction bases left unmatched: 7. This CDR3 reads CASSRRDRSYEQYF. The CDR3 DNA is TGTGCCAGCAGCCGCCGGGACAGAAGCTACGAGCAGTACTTC.

This clone was counted a single time. The chain uses TRBV6-5 and TRBJ2-7; a possible D gene is TRBD1 (5 bases). The CDR3 sequence is 15 residues long. Per germline, CDR1 MNHEY and CDR2 SVGAGI. V was trimmed by 6 bases and J by 0 bases, leaving 15 bases between them. This CDR3 reads CASRPNQGNSYEQYF. Here the CDR3 DNA reads TGTGCCAGCAGACCCAACCAGGGAAACTCCTACGAGCAGTACTTC.

The J gene is TRBJ2-7, the V gene TRBV27; the match to TRBD2 covers 11 bases. The trim removed 6 bases at V and 3 bases at J, leaving 1 base unmatched. Germline-derived CDR1 and CDR2 are MNHEY and SMNVEV (reference sequence). The CDR3 is made up of 13 amino acids. The DNA for the CDR3 is TGTGCCAGCAGCGGGACTAGCGGCTACGAGCAGTACTTC. It specifies CASSGTSGYEQYF.

This clone appeared a few times. The J gene is TRBJ2-1, the V gene TRBV7-3; possibly TRBD2 for D (5 bases). CDR3 size: 13 residues. The germline CDR1 and CDR2 sequences are SGHTA and FQGTGA. Between the trimmed V and J ends, which lost 6 bases and 3 bases, there was a span of 9 bases. This CDR3 is CASSFDYYNEQFF. In nucleotides, the CDR3 is TGTGCCAGCAGTTTTGACTACTACAATGAGCAGTTCTTC.

The V gene is TRBV4-2, the J gene TRBJ1-1; possible D gene TRBD1, 6 bases. The CDR3 runs 17 residues. V lost 2 bases and J lost 4, with 20 bases in between. Looked up from germline, CDR1 is LGHNA and CDR2 is YNFKEQ. In nucleotides, the CDR3 is TGTGCCAGCAGCCAAATACAGGGAAGGTTGTGGGGCACTGAAGCTTTCTTT. This encodes CASSQIQGRLWGTEAFF.

V and J are TRBV18 and TRBJ1-1; TRBD1 matches at 8 bases. This CDR3 is built from 14 residues. Germline V lookup: CDR1 KGHSH, CDR2 LQKENI. The V and J ends lost 4 bases and 2 bases, in that order; junction bases with no gene match: 3. CDR3 nucleotides: TGTGCCAGCTCACAGACAGGGGCAAACACTGAAGCTTTCTTT. Encoded protein: CASSQTGANTEAFF.

The rearrangement links TRBV19 to TRBJ1-2; TRBD1 might be the D (5 bases). Per germline, CDR1 LNHDA and CDR2 SQIVND (reference sequence). Trimming took off 3 bases at V and 2 bases at J, with 28 bases between the two ends. The CDR3 totals 20 residues. CDR3: CASSIQAGPILPEGNYGYTF. The CDR3 region has the DNA TGTGCCAGTAGTATTCAAGCGGGGCCGATCCTTCCGGAGGGGAACTATGGCTACACCTTC.

This clone appeared once. V and J are TRBV7-9 and TRBJ2-2, with D tentatively TRBD2 (5 bases). Trimming removed 5 bases at V and 4 bases at J, with 14 bases between. Germline assignment: CDR1 SEHNR and CDR2 FQNEAQ (reference sequence). There are 15 residues in the CDR3. DNA for the CDR3: TGTGCCAGCAGCGGGCTATCCGCGGGCACCGGGGAGCTGTTTTTT. Translation gives CASSGLSAGTGELFF.

This clone was seen only a few times. The chain employs TRBV6-1 and TRBJ2-5; no reliable D call. Germline-derived CDR1 and CDR2 are MNHNS and SASEGT. V was clipped by 5 bases and J by 5 bases, with 9 bases between them. The CDR3 is 12 amino acids. The CDR3 protein is CASSTSRETQYF. CDR3 nucleotides: TGTGCCAGCAGTACCAGCAGGGAGACCCAGTACTTC.

The chain is built from TRBV14 and TRBJ2-3; no clear D. From germline, CDR1 is SGHDN and CDR2 FVKESK. The V end was cut by 8 bases, the J end by 1 base, with 7 bases between. The CDR3 loop spans 12 amino acids. CDR3 sequence reads: CASSRGTDTQYF. The CDR3 region has the DNA TGTGCCAGCTCTCGTGGCACAGATACGCAGTATTTT.

This chain uses TRBV10-2 with TRBJ2-1, with TRBD2 matching 7 bases. The CDR3 covers 12 residues. CDR1 and CDR2 from the germline V gene are WSHSY and SAAADI. V gave up 5 bases and J gave up 9 bases; unmatched junction bases: 4. The CDR3 is CASSISGAEQFF. CDR3 in DNA: TGCGCCAGCAGTATAAGCGGGGCTGAGCAGTTCTTC.

The V and J genes are TRBV5-6 and TRBJ1-2; D is possibly TRBD1 (5 bases). The V gene's germline CDR1 is SGHDT and CDR2 YYEEEE. Trimming stripped 4 bases from V and 0 bases from J, with 10 bases between. This CDR3 comprises 14 residues. In DNA, the CDR3 is TGTGCCAGCAGCCCGTCAGGGTCTAACTATGGCTACACCTTC. It encodes CASSPSGSNYGYTF.

This clone was counted a few times. V and J are TRBV7-6 and TRBJ1-2; TRBD1 matches at 11 bases. The germline V gene has CDR1 SGHVS and CDR2 FNYEAQ. After removal of 3 bases from V and 7 bases from J, the junction contained 4 bases not matched to a gene. The CDR3 contains 14 residues. The CDR3 spells CASSFGQGAAGYTF. The CDR3 nucleotides read TGTGCCAGCAGCTTCGGACAGGGGGCCGCTGGCTACACCTTC. The full variable domain, completed using reference TRBV7-6 and TRBJ1-2, is GAGVSQSPRYKVTKRGQDVALRCDPISGHVSLYWYRQALGQGPEFLTYFNYEAQQDKSGLPNDRFSAERPEGSISTLTIQRTEQRDSAMYRCASSFGQGAAGYTFGSGTRLTVV.

The table lists this clone with a few counts. The chain employs TRBV7-8 and TRBJ2-1; the match to TRBD2 covers 11 bases. Germline loops: CDR1 SGHVS, CDR2 FQNEAQ. The CDR3 loop spans 16 amino acids. V lost 2 bases and J lost 7; bases outside the gene matches: 7. The CDR3 coding sequence is TGTGCCAGCAGCTTAATACTAGCGGGAGATAGGAATGAGCAGTTCTTC. Its protein product is CASSLILAGDRNEQFF.

This chain connects TRBV5-8 to TRBJ2-3; 15 positions match TRBD2. CDR3 size: 17 residues. Germline V gene data show CDR1 as SGHTS and CDR2 as YDEGEE. V gave up 4 bases and J gave up 6 bases; unmatched junction bases: 9. The CDR3 region is CASSTGTSGGLVDTQYF. CDR3 sequence (DNA): TGTGCCAGCAGCACCGGGACTAGCGGGGGGCTGGTGGATACGCAGTATTTT.

The chain has TRBV6-1 and TRBJ1-1, with D possibly being TRBD1 (6 bases). Looked up from germline, CDR1 is MNHNS and CDR2 is SASEGT. V was clipped by 6 bases and J by 1 base, with 15 bases between them. The CDR3 is made up of 15 amino acids. For the CDR3, the DNA is TGTGCCAGCAGCACAAACAGGGCATCGAACACTGAAGCTTTCTTT. Its protein product is CASSTNRASNTEAFF.

The chain couples TRBV7-9 to TRBJ1-2; 9 nucleotides align to TRBD1. Germline V lookup: CDR1 SEHNR, CDR2 FQNEAQ (reference sequence). This CDR3 comprises 16 residues. Trimming removed 10 bases from V and 2 bases from J; junction bases left unmatched: 14. Written as DNA, the CDR3 is TGTGCCAACATCCCGACGGACAGGGGATGGAACTATGGCTACACCTTC. It is translated as CANIPTDRGWNYGYTF.